A selection of T cell receptor beta chains follows, all from one sample in a study of vaccination effects on CD4 cells after COVID-19. For these receptors, no antigen is known. Generated by immunoSEQ multiplex PCR, the TCRdb table keeps only in-frame clones and is missing some. The sample includes about 22,000 clones, 65% to 85% of them seen just once. The specimen was CD4+ T cells from PBMCs cultured with HCoV-229E spike peptides, collected before COVID-19 vaccination. Source of these receptors: a human donor who received a COVID-19 vaccine. Both conserved end residues are trimmed from each CDR3.

j_call	v_call	cdr3_aa
TRBJ1-3	TRBV10-3	AILGGNTIY
TRBJ2-3	TRBV9	ASSVVGSGDTQY
TRBJ2-1	TRBV25-1	ASRPSTSGSYGEQF
TRBJ1-1	TRBV25-1	ASSEHGGKLNTEAF
TRBJ1-1	TRBV18	ASSPSGMNTEAF
TRBJ1-5	TRBV19	ASSQGQGGQPQH
TRBJ1-4	TRBV6-5	ASSGTNEKLF
TRBJ2-1	TRBV5-4	ASRSAGGPGNEQF
TRBJ1-2	TRBV28	ASSSRTGGGYT
TRBJ1-3	TRBV20-1	SASNADRGQGNTIY
TRBJ1-4	TRBV3-1/TRBV3-2	ASSQDWRGEKLF
TRBJ2-7	TRBV19	ASSTKLRLAGDYEQY
TRBJ2-1	TRBV5-6	ASSPPDSLSSYNEQF
TRBJ2-5	TRBV7-6	ASSLAEGGETQY
TRBJ2-3	TRBV6-5	ASSFRGAVLDTQY
TRBJ2-7	TRBV2	ASSERYEQY
TRBJ2-7	TRBV4-2	ASSQDYGDYEQY
TRBJ2-2	TRBV13	ASSTRQPGELF
TRBJ1-4	TRBV27	ASSPGVSTNEKLF